The 30 T cell receptor beta chains below all came from one sample that was sequenced in a study of identical twins. TCRdb reanalysed the 5' RACE reads using MiXCR and keeps one entry per CDR3 protein. The sample contains 690,000 or so distinct CDR3 sequences, 8.6% of which appear only once. These data were also filed under a second study, of yellow fever vaccine responses in identical twins.

The sequenced material came from PBMCs. The receptors were gathered from a woman between 18 and 30 years old in good health.

This clonotype was counted at least ten times. The J gene is TRBJ2-7, the V gene TRBV7-9, with 10 bases lining up with TRBD1. With 1 base clipped from V and 4 bases from J, the junction kept 7 bases outside the gene matches. The CDR3 has 16 residues. Germline V gene lookup returns CDR1 SEHNR and CDR2 FQNEAQ (reference sequence). The CDR3 coding sequence is TGTGCCAGCAGCTTAGTGGCGAGGGACAGGGGTTACGAGCAGTACTTC. Amino acid sequence: CASSLVARDRGYEQYF.

This clonotype turned up a few times. V gene TRBV6-1 combines with J gene TRBJ2-7; D unresolved. Trimming took 0 bases from V and 6 from J, leaving 3 bases between them. This CDR3 has 11 amino acids. Per the germline V gene, CDR1 is MNHNS and CDR2 is SASEGT. The CDR3 spells CASSEAVEQYF. Written as DNA, the CDR3 is TGTGCCAGCAGTGAAGCGGTCGAGCAGTACTTC.

This clonotype was detected ten times or more. The chain joins TRBV12-3 or TRBV12-4 to TRBJ1-2, with 7 bases that match TRBD1. The V segment lost 7 bases and the J segment 2 bases; nucleotides outside the gene matches: 10. The CDR3 has 15 amino acids. CDR3 residues: CASNRRAGGNYGYTF. The CDR3 DNA reads TGTGCCAGCAACAGACGGGCAGGGGGGAACTATGGCTACACCTTC.

This clonotype was picked up a small number of times. V is TRBV12-3 or TRBV12-4 and J is TRBJ1-6; possibly TRBD1 for D (5 bases). Between the trimmed V and J ends, which lost 6 bases and 8 bases, there was a span of 11 bases. CDR3 size: 13 residues. CDR3 sequence reads: CASRPTQDSPLHF. The CDR3 DNA sequence: TGTGCCAGCAGGCCTACACAGGATTCACCCCTCCACTTT.

This clonotype was seen more than once but under ten times. This chain joins TRBV29-1 and TRBJ2-7; D gene unclear. Trimming cost V 5 bases and J 5 bases, with 13 bases left between them. The CDR3 runs to 12 residues. Germline CDR1 is SQVTM and CDR2 is ANQGSEA. The CDR3 nucleotides are TGCAGCGTTCAAAGCCGGGCACACGAGCAGTACTTC. Its protein is CSVQSRAHEQYF.

This clonotype was counted a few times. The CDR3 sequence: CASSTDSATDTQYF. DNA for the CDR3: TGTGCCAGCAGCACAGACTCGGCCACAGATACGCAGTATTTT. This chain connects TRBV7-2 to TRBJ2-3; unclear D gene. Trimming cost V 5 bases and J 2 bases, with 11 bases left between them. This CDR3 comprises 14 residues. Germline V gene sequence: CDR1 SGHTA, CDR2 FQGNSA.

CDR3 DNA: TGTGCCAGCAGTTTAGCCCTAAATCGGGACGGTGATACGCAGTATTTT. This encodes CASSLALNRDGDTQYF. This chain links TRBV12-3 or TRBV12-4 with TRBJ2-3; D is perhaps TRBD1 or TRBD2 (5 bases each). The V and J ends lost 0 bases and 6 bases respectively, with 16 bases between them. The CDR3 runs to 16 residues.

There are a few counts of this clonotype. The rearrangement joins TRBV5-4 to TRBJ2-2; maybe TRBD2 (6 bases). The CDR3 loop spans 14 amino acids. The germline V gene encodes CDR1 SGHNT and CDR2 YYREEE (reference sequence). Deletions cut 3 bases from V and 1 base from J, with 7 bases between. The CDR3 protein is CASSWDLNTGELFF. The CDR3 DNA reads as TGTGCCAGCAGCTGGGACTTGAACACCGGGGAGCTGTTTTTT.

This clonotype was found many times. CDR3 residues: CSWGIQETQYF. The CDR3 DNA sequence: TGCAGCTGGGGGATACAAGAGACCCAGTACTTC. This chain links TRBV29-1 with TRBJ2-5, with D possibly being TRBD1 or TRBD2 (5 bases each). This CDR3 spans 11 amino acids. V lost 8 bases and J lost 2, with 9 bases in between. CDR1 SQVTM and CDR2 ANQGSEA come from the germline V gene.

This chain joins TRBV27 and TRBJ2-3, with D tentatively TRBD1 or TRBD2 (5 bases each). V was shortened by 2 bases and J by 8 bases, with 11 bases between the two germline ends. The V gene's germline CDR1 is MNHEY and CDR2 SMNVEV (reference sequence). The CDR3 consists of 13 residues. The CDR3 nucleotides read TGTGCCAGCAGTTTAGGGGGTCTTGGTACGCAGTATTTT. Its protein is CASSLGGLGTQYF.

This clonotype has just a few counts. This rearrangement joins TRBV7-9 to TRBJ2-7, with no clear D. The germline gives CDR1 SEHNR, CDR2 FQNEAQ (reference sequence). CDR3 size: 16 residues. V dropped 0 bases and J dropped 0 bases, with 12 bases sitting between them. This CDR3 is CASSLAGPLSSYEQYF. DNA for the CDR3: TGTGCCAGCAGCTTAGCCGGGCCGCTCAGCTCCTACGAGCAGTACTTC.

DNA of the CDR3: TGCAGCGTCGGAACGCGGAACACCGGGGAGCTGTTTTTT. It specifies CSVGTRNTGELFF. The chain is built from TRBV29-1 and TRBJ2-2; D uncertain. This CDR3 contains 13 residues. V was trimmed by 6 bases and J by 1 base, leaving 9 bases between them. CDR1 SQVTM and CDR2 ANQGSEA come from the germline V gene.

The gene calls are TRBV28 and TRBJ1-1; no clear D gene. V lost 8 bases to trimming and J lost 0 bases, with 16 bases between them. From germline, CDR1 is MDHEN and CDR2 SYDVKM. The CDR3 loop spans 15 amino acids. CDR3 DNA: TGTGCCAGCGGCATCAAACAGAAGTTGAACACTGAAGCTTTCTTT. Translating it yields CASGIKQKLNTEAFF. The variable domain in full, completed from reference TRBV28 and TRBJ1-1, reads DVKVTQSSRYLVKRTGEKVFLECVQDMDHENMFWYRQDPGLGLRLIYFSYDVKMKEKGDIPEGYSVSREKKERFSLILESASTNQTSMYLCASGIKQKLNTEAFFGQGTRLTVV.

The DNA of the CDR3 is TGTGCCAGCAGTTATCGAGGGAAGGGAAGCTATCAGCCCCAGCATTTT. It yields the protein CASSYRGKGSYQPQHF. The genes are TRBV28 and TRBJ1-5; D is unclear. Trimming shortened V by 4 bases and J by 5 bases, and 18 bases separated the two germline ends. Germline lookup yields CDR1 MDHEN and CDR2 SYDVKM. There are 16 residues in the CDR3.

This clonotype was counted many times. This rearrangement joins TRBV5-1 to TRBJ2-1; D not certain. The germline V gene has CDR1 SGHRS and CDR2 YFSETQ. V gave up 4 bases and J gave up 4 bases, with 18 bases separating them. This CDR3 comprises 16 residues. CDR3 sequence (DNA): TGCGCCAGCAGCCCCAACCCTTCCACAGAGTACAATGAGCAGTTCTTC. Protein product: CASSPNPSTEYNEQFF. Complete variable domain (other parts from reference TRBV5-1 and TRBJ2-1): KAGVTQTPRYLIKTRGQQVTLSCSPISGHRSVSWYQQTPGQGLQFLFEYFSETQRNKGNFPGRFSGRQFSNSRSEMNVSTLELGDSALYLCASSPNPSTEYNEQFFGPGTRLTVL.

This clonotype was observed a handful of times. The chain links TRBV28 to TRBJ2-7; D perhaps matches TRBD2 (5 bases). Germline-derived CDR1 and CDR2 are MDHEN and SYDVKM. V was shortened by 7 bases and J by 4 bases, with 17 bases between the two germline ends. The CDR3 is 14 residues long. DNA for the CDR3: TGTGCCAGCACCGTGACGGACGGGAATTACGAGCAGTACTTC. It yields the protein CASTVTDGNYEQYF.

This clonotype was counted between two and nine times. This chain connects TRBV20-1 to TRBJ2-1; possibly TRBD1 for D (6 bases). CDR1 is DFQATT and CDR2 is SNEGSKA in the germline V gene (reference sequence). The CDR3 loop spans 13 amino acids. V was shortened by 4 bases and J by 7 bases, with 14 bases between the two germline ends. CDR3 amino acids: CSAKKGVGNEQFF. The CDR3 DNA is TGCAGTGCTAAAAAGGGGGTGGGGAATGAGCAGTTCTTC.

This clonotype was detected ten times or more. The rearrangement joins TRBV7-2 to TRBJ2-3, with a tentative D call TRBD2 (6 bases). Germline V CDR1 and CDR2: SGHTA, FQGNSA. The CDR3 spans 15 residues. The V and J ends lost 1 base and 6 bases respectively, with 14 bases between them. The DNA of the CDR3 is TGTGCCAGCAGCTTAGTAGTTGCTAGCGCCGATACGCAGTATTTT. As protein: CASSLVVASADTQYF.

This clonotype was picked up a small number of times. The rearrangement links TRBV28 to TRBJ1-2; D is unclear. Per germline, CDR1 MDHEN and CDR2 SYDVKM. The CDR3 covers 13 residues. V was pared by 6 bases and J by 2 bases, with 10 bases between. CDR3 nucleotide sequence: TGTGCCAGCAGCCCAGTAACAAACTATGGCTACACCTTC. It is translated as CASSPVTNYGYTF.

The V call is TRBV15, the J call TRBJ2-3; D tentatively fits TRBD1 or TRBD2 (5 bases each). Per the germline V gene, CDR1 is LNHNV and CDR2 is YYDKDF (reference sequence). The germline V and J ends were trimmed by 3 bases and 0 bases, with 10 bases remaining between them. The CDR3 has 15 residues. CDR3 sequence reads: CATSRDGDSTDTQYF. The CDR3 nucleotides read TGTGCCACCAGCAGGGACGGGGACAGCACAGATACGCAGTATTTT.

This clonotype occurred a few times. This chain uses TRBV7-9 with TRBJ2-4; D might be TRBD1 (6 bases). V was shortened by 5 bases and J by 1 base, with 15 bases between the two germline ends. This CDR3 is built from 16 residues. CDR1 is SEHNR, CDR2 FQNEAQ, per germline (reference sequence). This CDR3 reads CASSDGTTQAKNIQYF. In DNA form, the CDR3 reads TGTGCCAGCAGCGACGGGACAACCCAGGCCAAAAACATTCAGTACTTC.

There are many counts of this clonotype. The rearrangement joins TRBV4-1 to TRBJ2-1, with 11 bases aligning to TRBD2. The CDR3 loop spans 16 amino acids. Germline loops: CDR1 MGHRA, CDR2 YSYEKL. With V trimmed by 1 base and J by 5 bases, 4 bases remained unmatched. Here the CDR3 DNA reads TGCGCCAGCAGCCAAGTAGCGGGAGGGCAAAACAATGAGCAGTTCTTC. Translation gives CASSQVAGGQNNEQFF.

This clonotype turned up a few times. This chain connects TRBV20-1 to TRBJ2-5, with 11 bases that match TRBD2. The ends lost 4 bases at V and 4 bases at J; junction bases unmatched: 2. The CDR3 spans 13 residues. Germline CDR1 is DFQATT and CDR2 is SNEGSKA (reference sequence). The CDR3: CSAKLAGVETQYF. The CDR3 DNA is TGCAGTGCTAAACTAGCGGGGGTAGAGACCCAGTACTTC.

CDR3 loop: CASSPIRGTSGYNEQFF. CDR3 coding DNA: TGTGCCAGCAGCCCTATTCGTGGGACTAGCGGCTACAATGAGCAGTTCTTC. The V gene is TRBV21-1, the J gene TRBJ2-1; TRBD2 is the table's D call and was not checked against the DNA. TRBV21-1 is termed a pseudogene. This CDR3 has 17 amino acids.

The rearrangement links TRBV7-9 to TRBJ2-7; 10 bases are a match to TRBD2. The V and J ends lost 0 bases and 4 bases, in that order; junction bases with no gene match: 6. This CDR3 is built from 16 residues. Germline values: CDR1 SEHNR, CDR2 FQNEAQ (reference sequence). As DNA, the CDR3 is TGTGCCAGCAGCTTAGCACCGGGACTAGCGCCTTACGAGCAGTACTTC. Protein: CASSLAPGLAPYEQYF.

This clonotype was detected only a few times. The chain joins TRBV20-1 to TRBJ1-2, with TRBD1 identical over 7 bases. V shed 1 base, J shed 5 bases, and the junction held 16 bases outside the gene matches. Germline V gene lookup returns CDR1 DFQATT and CDR2 SNEGSKA (reference sequence). The CDR3 extends over 17 amino acids. The CDR3 is CSARAGTASSLRYGYTF. The CDR3 nucleotides read TGCAGTGCTAGAGCCGGGACAGCATCGAGCCTTAGGTATGGCTACACCTTC.

The CDR3 loop reads CASRMTSGDSYEQYF. The CDR3 DNA follows: TGTGCCAGCAGGATGACTAGCGGAGATTCCTACGAGCAGTACTTC. The V call is TRBV7-2, the J call TRBJ2-7; 9 positions agree with TRBD2. J gave up 1 base and V 6 bases, and 7 bases lay outside the gene matches. This CDR3 comprises 15 residues. Germline lookup yields CDR1 SGHTA and CDR2 FQGNSA.

This clonotype was found many times. The chain couples TRBV20-1 to TRBJ2-1; the D gene is possibly TRBD1 (6 bases). CDR3 length: 13 amino acids. Germline assignment: CDR1 DFQATT and CDR2 SNEGSKA (reference sequence). V was cut by 1 base and J by 6 bases, with 10 bases left in between. The DNA for the CDR3 is TGCAGTGCTAGAGCGCCAGGGGTCAATGAGCAGTTCTTC. Its protein product is CSARAPGVNEQFF.

This clonotype was picked up many times. The CDR3 region is CASSVQAGELYEQYF. CDR3 DNA: TGTGCCAGCAGCGTACAAGCGGGGGAGCTTTACGAGCAGTACTTC. The chain couples TRBV9 to TRBJ2-7; 8 bases are shared with TRBD2. CDR3 length: 15 residues. J lost 4 bases, V lost 1 base, and 7 bases had no gene match. The germline CDR1 and CDR2 sequences are SGDLS and YYNGEE.

This chain joins TRBV12-3 or TRBV12-4 and TRBJ2-2; 7 nucleotides match TRBD2. The CDR3 totals 15 residues. The junction had 3 bases not matched to a gene; V was cut back by 4 bases and J by 1 base. CDR3 sequence (DNA): TGTGCCAGCAGTTCCGGACTAGGGAACACCGGGGAGCTGTTTTTT. Encoded protein: CASSSGLGNTGELFF.